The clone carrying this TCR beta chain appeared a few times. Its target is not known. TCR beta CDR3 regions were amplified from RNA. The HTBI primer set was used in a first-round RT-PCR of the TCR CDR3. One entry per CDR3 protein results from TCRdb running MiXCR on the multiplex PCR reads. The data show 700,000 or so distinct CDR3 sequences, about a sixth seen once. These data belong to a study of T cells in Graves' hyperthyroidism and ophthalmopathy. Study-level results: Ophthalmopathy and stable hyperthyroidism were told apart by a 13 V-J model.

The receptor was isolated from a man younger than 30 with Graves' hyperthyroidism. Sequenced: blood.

CDR3 loop: CSVEVHSGRGYEQYF. In DNA form, the CDR3 reads TGCAGCGTTGAAGTCCATAGCGGGAGAGGCTACGAGCAGTACTTC. The J gene is TRBJ2-7, the V gene TRBV29-1, with 9 nucleotides matching TRBD2. The CDR3 has 15 residues. V trimming: 1 base; J trimming: 3 bases; junction bases outside the gene matches: 7. CDR1 is SQVTM and CDR2 is ANQGSEA in the germline V gene.